The 25 T cell receptor beta chains below all came from one sample that was sequenced in a study of shared clonotypes between healthy human individuals. Libraries were prepared by immunoSEQ multiplex PCR; TCRdb keeps only in-frame clonotypes and omits some of them. Seen here are over 950,000 clones, around 77% observed once, and the top ten hold 0.89%. Material: memory CD4+ T cells from PBMCs. Subset indicated: CD45RA-negative fraction. The receptors stem from a man younger than 30 in good health. Some clones in this sample may be carry-over from other donors' samples.

This chain links TRBV7-2 with TRBJ2-3; perhaps TRBD2 as D (6 bases). The CDR3 has 17 residues. V lost 1 base and J lost 0, with 14 bases in between. Germline V CDR1 and CDR2: SGHTA, FQGNSA. In nucleotides, the CDR3 is TGTGCCAGCAGCTTAGGCTGGGCTAGCGATAGCACAGATACGCAGTATTTT. Amino acids: CASSLGWASDSTDTQYF. Filled out from reference TRBV7-2 and TRBJ2-3, the complete variable domain reads GAGVSQSPSNKVTEKGKDVELRCDPISGHTALYWYRQSLGQGLEFLIYFQGNSAPDKSGLPSDRFSAERTGGSVSTLTIQRTQQEDSAVYLCASSLGWASDSTDTQYFGPGTRLTVL.

The J gene is TRBJ1-2, the V gene TRBV19; perhaps TRBD1 as D (5 bases). The CDR3 loop spans 14 amino acids. The V end lost 5 bases, the J end lost 6 bases, and 16 bases lay between the germline ends. Germline-derived CDR1 and CDR2 are LNHDA and SQIVND (reference sequence). CDR3 protein: CASSAQARGHGYTF. CDR3 DNA sequence: TGTGCCAGTAGTGCACAGGCCCGGGGTCATGGCTACACCTTC.

The chain carries TRBV5-1 and TRBJ2-1; TRBD1 might be the D (6 bases). Germline CDR1 reads SGHRS; CDR2 reads YFSETQ. The CDR3 has 16 residues. Between the trimmed V and J ends, which lost 0 bases and 6 bases, there was a span of 16 bases. CDR3 protein: CASSLGPQGFFNEQFF. CDR3 DNA sequence: TGCGCCAGCAGCTTGGGCCCACAGGGCTTTTTCAATGAGCAGTTCTTC.

The CDR3 here is CASSQEQGTNYEQYF. CDR3 DNA: TGCGCCAGCAGCCAAGAACAAGGGACTAACTACGAGCAGTACTTC. The rearrangement joins TRBV4-1 to TRBJ2-7, with 7 bases matching TRBD2. Germline CDR1 is MGHRA and CDR2 is YSYEKL. The CDR3 spans 15 residues. V dropped 0 bases and J dropped 3; count of bases not matched to a gene: 5.

The rearrangement uses TRBV11-1 and TRBJ1-2; TRBD1 matches 7 bases. Germline CDR1 SGHAT, CDR2 FQDESV (reference sequence). V lost 4 bases, J lost 0 bases, and 5 bases stayed unmatched. The CDR3 runs 15 residues. The CDR3 protein is CASSSRDRPNYGYTF. CDR3 coding DNA: TGTGCCAGCAGCTCCCGGGACAGACCTAACTATGGCTACACCTTC.

The chain employs TRBV4-1 and TRBJ2-6; D tentatively reads TRBD1 or TRBD2 (5 bases each). This CDR3 is 18 amino acids long. V was trimmed by 8 bases and J by 0 bases, leaving 20 bases between them. CDR1 and CDR2 from the germline V gene are MGHRA and YSYEKL. The CDR3 is CASSMLGQGPSGANVLTF. Written as DNA, the CDR3 is TGCGCCAGCTCGATGCTAGGGCAGGGACCCTCTGGGGCCAACGTCCTGACTTTC.

This clone was observed once. V usage is TRBV18 and J usage is TRBJ2-1, with D unclear. CDR3 length: 14 amino acids. In germline, CDR1 is KGHSH, CDR2 LQKENI. Trimming removed 6 bases at V and 7 bases at J, with 16 bases between. As DNA, the CDR3 is TGTGCCAGCTCGCTAGGTGTCCGAGTAAATGAGCAGTTCTTC. This gives the protein CASSLGVRVNEQFF.

The chain is built from TRBV19 and TRBJ2-5; 8 bases match TRBD2. The trim removed 7 bases at V and 5 bases at J, leaving 12 bases unmatched. This CDR3 is built from 15 residues. The germline gives CDR1 LNHDA, CDR2 SQIVND (reference sequence). The CDR3 spells CASTPGGYFGETQYF. In nucleotides, the CDR3 is TGTGCCAGTACCCCGGGGGGGTATTTCGGGGAGACCCAGTACTTC.

This chain connects TRBV11-2 to TRBJ2-4; D is undetermined. This CDR3 is 14 amino acids long. Looked up from germline, CDR1 is SGHAT and CDR2 is FQNNGV. V was shortened by 3 bases and J by 6 bases, with 12 bases between the two germline ends. The CDR3 bases are TGTGCCAGCAGCTTCGCCGGGCCGCTAAACATTCAGTACTTC. As protein: CASSFAGPLNIQYF.

Only a few counts were recorded for this clone. The chain employs TRBV19 and TRBJ1-1; D is unresolved. Germline V gene lookup returns CDR1 LNHDA and CDR2 SQIVND (reference sequence). The CDR3 loop spans 12 amino acids. V lost 6 bases, J lost 6 bases, and 11 bases lay in between. For the CDR3, the DNA is TGTGCCAGTAGCGAGAGAGGCGCTGAAGCTTTCTTT. Protein product: CASSERGAEAFF.

This chain connects TRBV30 to TRBJ2-1; 8 bases match TRBD2. The V gene's germline CDR1 is GTSNPN and CDR2 SVGIG (reference sequence). The V and J ends lost 8 bases and 1 base, in that order; junction bases with no gene match: 4. This CDR3 contains 13 residues. The CDR3 DNA is TGTGCCGCCGGGAGGGCGTCCTACAATGAGCAGTTCTTC. It translates to CAAGRASYNEQFF.

The rearrangement links TRBV6-1 to TRBJ2-2; 7 bases line up with TRBD2. CDR3 length: 15 residues. Germline values: CDR1 MNHNS, CDR2 SASEGT. V shed 5 bases, J shed 4 bases, and the junction held 7 bases outside the gene matches. The DNA for the CDR3 is TGTGCCAGCAGTTTCAGGTCGGGGGGCACCGGGGAGCTGTTTTTT. Amino acids: CASSFRSGGTGELFF.

About this clone itself: Other DNA sequences of this sample code for an identical CDR3. The CDR3 coding sequence is TGCGCCAGCAGCCAAGGGGCGAGCGGGAGCACAGATACGCAGTATTTT. This encodes CASSQGASGSTDTQYF. The chain employs TRBV4-3 and TRBJ2-3; possible D gene TRBD2, 6 bases. The length of the CDR3 is 16 residues. Germline assignment: CDR1 LGHNA and CDR2 YSLEER. Deletions cut 1 base from V and 0 bases from J, with 11 bases between.

To note about this clone: A far bigger clonotype differs at one base, so this is likely a read error. The same CDR3 arises from other DNA sequences in this sample as well. The rearrangement links TRBV6-1 to TRBJ2-5; D remains ambiguous. Deletions cut 4 bases from V and 5 bases from J, with 14 bases between. The CDR3 has 14 residues. Per germline, CDR1 MNHNS and CDR2 SASEGT. The CDR3 protein is CASSVKEEQETQYF. CDR3 bases: TGTGCCAGCAGTGTAAAAGAAGAACAGGAGACCCAGTACTTC.

V and J are TRBV19 and TRBJ1-5; 8 nucleotides line up with TRBD1. Germline V gives CDR1 LNHDA, CDR2 SQIVND (reference sequence). V gave up 5 bases and J gave up 1 base; unmatched junction bases: 4. The length of the CDR3 is 15 residues. The CDR3 DNA is TGTGCCAGTAGTTTCGACAGGGGAAGCAATCAGCCCCAGCATTTT. Protein: CASSFDRGSNQPQHF.

The chain combines TRBV14 with TRBJ2-5, with 8 bases that match TRBD1. Per the germline V gene, CDR1 is SGHDN and CDR2 is FVKESK. J lost 4 bases, V lost 4 bases, and 8 bases had no gene match. The CDR3 spans 15 residues. DNA for the CDR3: TGTGCCAGCAGCCGGCCGACAGGGGCACGAGAGACCCAGTACTTC. Translating gives CASSRPTGARETQYF. Based on the CDR3 plus reference TRBV14 and TRBJ2-5, the full variable domain is EAGVTQFPSHSVIEKGQTVTLRCDPISGHDNLYWYRRVMGKEIKFLLHFVKESKQDESGMPNNRFLAERTGGTYSTLKVQPAELEDSGVYFCASSRPTGARETQYFGPGTRLLVL.

The chain is built from TRBV28 and TRBJ2-1; D ambiguous. Germline V gives CDR1 MDHEN, CDR2 SYDVKM. The ends were cut back, 11 bases at V and 5 bases at J, with 7 bases in the middle. This CDR3 region has 10 residues. CDR3 sequence reads: CASGDNEQFF. The DNA of the CDR3 is TGTGCCTCGGGCGACAATGAGCAGTTCTTC.

The chain is built from TRBV6-1 and TRBJ1-1; 8 bases align to TRBD1. This CDR3 has 13 amino acids. Germline V lookup: CDR1 MNHNS, CDR2 SASEGT. V trimming: 8 bases; J trimming: 10 bases; junction bases outside the gene matches: 12. For the CDR3, the DNA is TGTGCCAGCGCTAAGACAGGGGCCCCCGGAGCTTTCTTT. It is translated as CASAKTGAPGAFF.

In DNA form, the CDR3 reads TGCAGCGCTCCGACCGGGGGTGTTGGGACCCAGTACTTC. Translating gives CSAPTGGVGTQYF. The chain has TRBV29-1 and TRBJ2-5; tentatively, D is TRBD2 (6 bases). With 7 bases removed from V and 7 bases from J, the gap between germline ends came to 19 bases. The CDR3 has 13 amino acids. Germline V gives CDR1 SQVTM, CDR2 ANQGSEA.

This clone occurred many times. The chain is built from TRBV18 and TRBJ1-2; TRBD1 matches 11 bases. Germline trimming cut 3 bases from V and 3 bases from J; bases unmatched to any gene: 6. Germline loops: CDR1 KGHSH, CDR2 LQKENI. CDR3 size: 16 residues. This CDR3 is CASSPTGTGGDYGYTF. In DNA, the CDR3 is TGTGCCAGCTCACCTACCGGGACAGGGGGTGACTATGGCTACACCTTC.

This clone was counted a few times. DNA of the CDR3: TGCGCCAGCAGCACCGGACAGGGGTACACTGAAGCTTTCTTT. Its protein product is CASSTGQGYTEAFF. This rearrangement joins TRBV5-1 to TRBJ1-1; the match to TRBD1 covers 9 bases. Trimming cost V 4 bases and J 3 bases; bases outside gene matches: 4. The CDR3 has 14 residues. Germline V gene lookup returns CDR1 SGHRS and CDR2 YFSETQ.

This clone has just a few counts. Other DNA sequences within the sample encode an identical CDR3. V and J are TRBV28 and TRBJ1-2; D unresolved. The V and J ends lost 5 bases and 4 bases respectively, with 11 bases between them. The germline gives CDR1 MDHEN, CDR2 SYDVKM. This CDR3 region has 13 residues. The CDR3 DNA reads TGTGCCAGCAGTCCGGGGAGGGCCTATGGCTACACCTTC. Translation gives CASSPGRAYGYTF.

The rearrangement joins TRBV6-5 to TRBJ2-7; possible D gene TRBD2, 6 bases. Germline lookup yields CDR1 MNHEY and CDR2 SVGAGI. Between the trimmed V and J ends, which lost 6 bases and 6 bases, there was a span of 21 bases. CDR3 size: 15 residues. In nucleotides, the CDR3 is TGTGCCAGCAGCCGAGGTGGGGCCGGCGGGGTCGAGCAGTACTTC. Translated, it gives CASSRGGAGGVEQYF.

The chain couples TRBV28 to TRBJ1-2; D perhaps matches TRBD1 (5 bases). CDR1 MDHEN and CDR2 SYDVKM come from the germline V gene. The V gene lost 4 bases and the J gene lost 6 bases, with 15 bases spanning the gap. The CDR3 extends over 14 amino acids. Here the CDR3 DNA reads TGTGCCAGCAGTTCCCCCGGCAGGGCCCATGGCTACACCTTC. This gives the protein CASSSPGRAHGYTF.

The rearrangement links TRBV9 to TRBJ2-2; D not certain. This CDR3 spans 13 amino acids. V dropped 1 base and J dropped 6 bases, with 7 bases sitting between them. In germline, CDR1 is SGDLS, CDR2 YYNGEE. CDR3 bases: TGTGCCAGCAGCGTATCTTTGGCCGGGGAGCTGTTTTTT. This translates into CASSVSLAGELFF.